A selection of T cell receptor beta chains follows, all from one sample in a study of brain T cells in children with intractable seizures. Sequencing used immunoSEQ multiplex PCR; TCRdb keeps in-frame clones, though not all of them. The repertoire holds approximately 77,000 clones, about 93% seen once, with approximately 1.5% in the top ten. Specimen: peripheral blood, collected at surgery. The receptors originated from a boy under three years old with tuberous sclerosis and intractable seizures. The conserved cysteine and the conserved F or W are not part of the CDR3 here. Fields, in order: V gene, CDR3 protein.

v_call: TRBV6-5; cdr3_aa: ASSLRDRAYEQY
v_call: TRBV6-5; cdr3_aa: ASTTGYYEQY
v_call: TRBV10-2; cdr3_aa: ASKNSGSGYEQY
v_call: TRBV27; cdr3_aa: ASSLQGTGNTIY
v_call: TRBV19; cdr3_aa: ASSIVQSNQPQH
v_call: TRBV5-6; cdr3_aa: ASSFGGSGTISHEQY
v_call: TRBV6-4; cdr3_aa: ASSQQYRDRGNAYT
v_call: TRBV3-1/TRBV3-2; cdr3_aa: ASSQQAGTGTYEQY
v_call: TRBV7-2; cdr3_aa: ASSSTSGGTYEQY
v_call: TRBV19; cdr3_aa: ASSIPGNYGYT
v_call: TRBV10-3; cdr3_aa: AISESISWGQGYGYT
v_call: TRBV7-3; cdr3_aa: ASSSSGGYNEQF
v_call: TRBV6-1; cdr3_aa: ASSELYGGGYEQY
v_call: TRBV10-3; cdr3_aa: AISESDTAQPQH
v_call: TRBV5-1; cdr3_aa: ASRAGGPNTEAF
v_call: TRBV2; cdr3_aa: ASKGEAGGDREQY
v_call: TRBV2; cdr3_aa: ASGELFVGGYT
v_call: TRBV9; cdr3_aa: ASSVGTNTEAF
v_call: TRBV6-5; cdr3_aa: ASSYAPGNQPQH
v_call: TRBV30; cdr3_aa: AWSGWANYGYT
v_call: TRBV19; cdr3_aa: ATHLRHEQY
v_call: TRBV6-5; cdr3_aa: ASSLTGGWWVF
v_call: TRBV9; cdr3_aa: ASSVIWQDEQY
v_call: TRBV11-2; cdr3_aa: ASSFLAGSLYEQY
v_call: TRBV30; cdr3_aa: AWRGQGNQPQH
v_call: TRBV3-1/TRBV3-2; cdr3_aa: ASSPLISNQPQH
v_call: TRBV6-5; cdr3_aa: ATGPQGLGTEAF
v_call: TRBV6-6; cdr3_aa: ATTPSAKGYT
v_call: TRBV27; cdr3_aa: ASSPQTQGANYGYT
v_call: TRBV4-1; cdr3_aa: ASSQGDKHT
v_call: TRBV7-3; cdr3_aa: ASSLDVKSPLH
v_call: TRBV20-1; cdr3_aa: SASPSGVPDEQF
v_call: TRBV7-9; cdr3_aa: ASSLEAGQGSYGYT
v_call: TRBV27; cdr3_aa: ASRDLGQGRAGELF
v_call: TRBV12-3/TRBV12-4; cdr3_aa: ASSWTNSYEQY
v_call: TRBV4-1; cdr3_aa: ASSRGTGGNYGYT
v_call: TRBV6-5; cdr3_aa: ASSYSAGANYGYT
v_call: TRBV20-1; cdr3_aa: SASPRGHPSNYGYT
v_call: TRBV9; cdr3_aa: ASSPLRISGNTIY
v_call: TRBV18; cdr3_aa: ASSPERGLAGGPTDTQY
v_call: TRBV5-1; cdr3_aa: ASSLEQDLNTEAF
v_call: TRBV6-5; cdr3_aa: ASSTGTSSYNEQF
v_call: TRBV7-3; cdr3_aa: ASSLTKGSPLH
v_call: TRBV19; cdr3_aa: ASSEIAGGQSSYEQY
v_call: TRBV7-3; cdr3_aa: ASSFSGGGYNEQF
v_call: TRBV5-1; cdr3_aa: ASSIDRFEQY
v_call: TRBV14; cdr3_aa: ASSQGMTYEQY
v_call: TRBV12-3/TRBV12-4; cdr3_aa: ASSLGDSSKAF
v_call: TRBV5-8; cdr3_aa: ASTNQVKGEAF
v_call: TRBV12-3/TRBV12-4; cdr3_aa: ASSPGTAYEQY
v_call: TRBV4-1; cdr3_aa: ASSRTGGEQY
v_call: TRBV29-1; cdr3_aa: SVNRDRVLGGELF
v_call: TRBV12-3/TRBV12-4; cdr3_aa: ASSPTGNQPQH
v_call: TRBV11-2; cdr3_aa: ASSSTSVTEQY
v_call: TRBV21-1; cdr3_aa: ASSKDRGSDGYT
v_call: TRBV4-1; cdr3_aa: ASSQISSSQGPYGYT
v_call: TRBV27; cdr3_aa: ASMADWSSYEQY
v_call: TRBV11-2; cdr3_aa: ASSLELAQQY
v_call: TRBV30; cdr3_aa: AWSVLGAWSLTDTQY
v_call: TRBV19; cdr3_aa: AGKRGWGTGELF